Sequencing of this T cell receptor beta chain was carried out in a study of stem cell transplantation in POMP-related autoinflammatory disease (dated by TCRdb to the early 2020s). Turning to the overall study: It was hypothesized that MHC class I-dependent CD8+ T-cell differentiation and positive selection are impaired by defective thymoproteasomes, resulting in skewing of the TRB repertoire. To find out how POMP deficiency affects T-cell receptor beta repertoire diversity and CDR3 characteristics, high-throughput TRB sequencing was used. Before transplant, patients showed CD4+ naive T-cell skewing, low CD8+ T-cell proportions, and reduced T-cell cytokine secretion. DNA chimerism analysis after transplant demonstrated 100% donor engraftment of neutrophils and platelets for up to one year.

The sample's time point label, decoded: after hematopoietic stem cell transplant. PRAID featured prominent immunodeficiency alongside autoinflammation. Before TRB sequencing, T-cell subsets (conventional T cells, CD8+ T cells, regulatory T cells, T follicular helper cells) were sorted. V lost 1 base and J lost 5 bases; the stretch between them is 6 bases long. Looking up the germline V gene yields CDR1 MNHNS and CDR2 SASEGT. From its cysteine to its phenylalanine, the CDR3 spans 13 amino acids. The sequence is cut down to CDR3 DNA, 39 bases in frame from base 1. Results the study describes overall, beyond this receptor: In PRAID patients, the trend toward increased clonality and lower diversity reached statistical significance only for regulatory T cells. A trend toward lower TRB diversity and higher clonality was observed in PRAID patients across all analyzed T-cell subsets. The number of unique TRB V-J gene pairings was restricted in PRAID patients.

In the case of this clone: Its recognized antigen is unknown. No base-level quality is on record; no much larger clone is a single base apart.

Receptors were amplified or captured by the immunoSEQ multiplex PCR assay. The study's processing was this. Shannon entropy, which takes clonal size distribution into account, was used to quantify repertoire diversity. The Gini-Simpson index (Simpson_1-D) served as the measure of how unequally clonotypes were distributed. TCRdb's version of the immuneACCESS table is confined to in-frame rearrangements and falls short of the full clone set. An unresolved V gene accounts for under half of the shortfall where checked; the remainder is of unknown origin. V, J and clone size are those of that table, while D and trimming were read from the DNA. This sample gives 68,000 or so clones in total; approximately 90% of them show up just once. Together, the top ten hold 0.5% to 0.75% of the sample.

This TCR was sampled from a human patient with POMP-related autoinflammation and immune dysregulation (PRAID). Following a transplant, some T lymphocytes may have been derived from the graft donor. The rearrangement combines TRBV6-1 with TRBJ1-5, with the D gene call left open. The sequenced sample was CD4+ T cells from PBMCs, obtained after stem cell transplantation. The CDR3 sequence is CASSEEYYQPQHF. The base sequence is TGTGCCAGCAGTGAAGAGTATTATCAGCCCCAGCATTTT.